What follows is one TCR beta chain and its context. The sample holds other DNA sequences that translate to the same CDR3. In the original analysis: Amplification with reference gene primers provided the estimates of nucleated cell counts. The data were produced by immunoSEQ multiplex PCR, yet TCRdb's version contains in-frame clones alone and is incomplete. V, J and clone size derive from that table, while D and trimming were established from the DNA sequence. The data contain approximately 190,000 clones, roughly 79% of them singletons. These data come from a study of blood T cell repertoires in COVID-19. The overall study: Samples taken during acute and convalescent COVID-19 were collected in the United States, Italy and Spain.

CDR1 is LGHDT and CDR2 is YNNKEL in the germline V gene (reference sequence). V was clipped by 1 base and J by 2 bases; unmatched bases: 5. The CDR3 consists of 15 residues. Sequences were obtained from peripheral blood. This clonotype was obtained from a human donor with acute or convalescent COVID-19. The donor label of this sample is uncertain. This chain connects TRBV3-1 (or the pseudogene TRBV3-2) to TRBJ2-7; 7 positions match TRBD1. The CDR3 sequence is CASSQGRQGAYEQYF. CDR3 in DNA: TGTGCCAGCAGCCAAGGGCGTCAGGGGGCCTACGAGCAGTACTTC.